A single T cell receptor beta chain is shown here with its context. The data originate from a study of blood T cell repertoires in COVID-19. Study background: The United States, Italy and Spain supplied acute and convalescent COVID-19 samples. Sample material is recorded as cDNA or gDNA derived from T cells, B-cell-depleted T cells, or PBMCs.

The CDR3 runs to 15 residues. V lost 8 bases, J lost 0 bases, and 17 bases lay in between. Germline CDR1 reads MNHEY; CDR2 reads SVGAGI. Original processing notes: Reference gene primer amplification gave estimated nucleated cell counts. Here immunoSEQ multiplex PCR was the method, and the copy in TCRdb shows in-frame clones only, minus some. V and J calls plus clone size are reproduced from that table; the DNA served to infer D and trimming. Of about 89,000 clones listed, nearly 95% are singletons. This TCR derives from a human donor with active COVID-19. The donor label of this sample is uncertain. The specimen was peripheral blood. This chain links TRBV6-5 with TRBJ2-7, with D perhaps TRBD2 (6 bases). DNA of the CDR3: TGTGCCAGCTCCATCCCTAGCGCCAGCTCCTACGAGCAGTACTTC. Its protein is CASSIPSASSYEQYF.